This record covers a single TCR beta chain. Its target is unknown. PCR used 60 Vbeta primers and 13 Jbeta primers. The repertoire was sequenced with immunoSEQ multiplex PCR; TCRdb's copy has only in-frame clones and lacks some. Its table lists just over 200,000 clones. This specimen comes from a study of cytomegalovirus exposure and HLA in healthy donors. Study information: Researchers found that just over 80% of about 400 genotyped donors fell within the Caucasian-associated ancestry cluster.

The CDR3 spans 14 residues. Germline V gene sequence: CDR1 MDHEN, CDR2 SYDVKM. The V segment lost 7 bases and the J segment 5 bases; nucleotides outside the gene matches: 5. The study's findings and limits: Most CMV-associated TCR beta chains appeared HLA-restricted in a later analysis. In a later analysis, DRB1 alleles had the most associated TCRs; HLA-C alleles the fewest. TCR beta chains numbering about 160 were designated cytomegalovirus-associated.

The chain recombines TRBV28 with TRBJ1-4; the match to TRBD1 covers 9 bases. Sequencing was done on a sample of PBMCs. This TCR came from a girl aged 2 to 9 in good health and CMV-seropositive. CDR3 DNA: TGTGCCAGCACCCACAGGGGGCCCAATGAAAAACTGTTTTTT. This codes for CASTHRGPNEKLFF.